The rows below give T cell receptor beta chains drawn from one sample of a study of CD8 T cells in Susac syndrome. TCRdb fed the immunoSEQ multiplex PCR reads into MiXCR, producing one record per CDR3 protein. The sample lists more than 200,000 distinct CDR3 sequences, 85% to 95% seen once, with 0.15% to 0.2% in the top ten. Sequences were obtained from CD4+ T cells from PBMCs. Receptor source: a human donor with Susac syndrome. CDR3s include the opening cysteine and the closing phenylalanine or tryptophan. D genes are given only for firm matches. Size values are once, few and many counts, or a class for expanded clones, and some rows have none.

abundance	v_gene	j_gene	d_gene	CDR3nt	CDR3aa
NA	TRBV20-1	TRBJ1-1	NA	TGCAGTGCTAGAAGAGGTGGACAGTCGAACACTGAAGCTTTCTTT	CSARRGGQSNTEAFF
NA	TRBV20-1	TRBJ2-7	NA	TGCAGCCATTCACGCGGATCCTACGAGCAGTACTTC	CSHSRGSYEQYF
NA	TRBV27	TRBJ2-1	TRBD1	TGTGCCAGCAGTCAACGGAGCACCGGGACAGGGGATAATGAGCAGTTCTTC	CASSQRSTGTGDNEQFF
NA	TRBV3-1	TRBJ2-7	TRBD1	TGTGCCAGCAGCCAACGCGGACAGGGCTACGAGCAGTACTTC	CASSQRGQGYEQYF
once	TRBV6-5	TRBJ2-2	NA	TGTGCCAGCGGAGGTCTGGCTGGTGTCGGGGAGCTGTTTTTT	CASGGLAGVGELFF
NA	TRBV6-6	TRBJ1-2	NA	TGTGGGGCAGGCGGAGTACGCTCCAACTTTAACTATGGCTACACCTTC	CGAGGVRSNFNYGYTF
once	TRBV7-8	TRBJ2-5	TRBD2	TGTGCCAGCAGCCCTAGCGGGACGAAACAAGAGACCCAGTACTTC	CASSPSGTKQETQYF
NA	TRBV12-3/TRBV12-4	TRBJ2-5	TRBD2	TGTGCCAGCCGTATGTCGGGGGGGGGCAACCAAGAGACCCAGTACTTC	CASRMSGGGNQETQYF
NA	TRBV28	TRBJ1-2	NA	TGTGCCAGCAGTTTCGGACAGAGACGCGGCTACACCTTC	CASSFGQRRGYTF
NA	TRBV6-2/TRBV6-3	TRBJ2-1	NA	TGTGCCAGCACCCTGGACAGACACAATGAGCAGTTCTTC	CASTLDRHNEQFF
few	TRBV11-2	TRBJ2-5	TRBD2	TGTGCCAGCAGTAGCGGGGGGGCTGGAGAGACCCAGTACTTC	CASSSGGAGETQYF
NA	TRBV4-3	TRBJ1-2	TRBD1	TGCGCCAGCAGCCATGGGACAGAGGGCACCTATGGCTACACCTTC	CASSHGTEGTYGYTF
NA	TRBV7-6	TRBJ2-1	TRBD1	TGTGCCAGCATGGGACAGGGAACGGCGGAGCAGTTCTTC	CASMGQGTAEQFF
NA	TRBV9	TRBJ1-1	TRBD1	TGTGCCAGCAGCGTTGGTGGGACAGGGGACACTGAAGCTTTCTTT	CASSVGGTGDTEAFF
once	TRBV15	TRBJ1-6	TRBD1	TGTGCCTCGAACCGGGACAGGGGGCCAGATTCACCCCTCCACTTT	CASNRDRGPDSPLHF
NA	TRBV18	TRBJ2-2	NA	TGTGCCAGCTCACCACGTGTGCGGGGGAACACCGGGGAGCTGTTTTTT	CASSPRVRGNTGELFF
NA	TRBV30	TRBJ1-5	NA	TGTGCCTGGAGTGTTGGCGCACAGCCCCAGCATTTT	CAWSVGAQPQHF